The rows below give T cell receptor beta chains drawn from one sample of a study of CD8+ T cells in alopecia areata. The assay was immunoSEQ multiplex PCR, and TCRdb's table has in-frame clones only and misses some. The sample records some 190,000 clones, approximately 72% being singletons. Sequences were derived from CD4+ T cells sorted from blood, sampled at approximately week 45, from a patient treated with tofacitinib. Every receptor here comes from a human donor with alopecia areata. The CDR3 runs from the conserved cysteine through the conserved F or W. A D gene is named only where the DNA matches it firmly. A clone size is listed for some rows: how often the clone was seen (once, few, many), or a class if it is expanded.

>.|.|TRBJ2-3|TRBV10-3
TGTGCCATCAGTGAGTCCACAGATACGCAGTATTTT
CAISESTDTQYF
>.|.|TRBJ1-2|TRBV9
TGTGCCAGCAGCCCCGACGTCTCGGCTAACTATGGCTACACCTTC
CASSPDVSANYGYTF
>.|.|TRBJ1-5|TRBV30
TGTGCCTGGAGTACACTGGGGGACTCCGGCAATCAGCCCCAGCATTTT
CAWSTLGDSGNQPQHF
>.|.|TRBJ2-1|TRBV29-1
TGCAGCGTCCACGGACAGGGGAAGCGGGGGAGCTCCTACAATGAGCAGTTCTTC
CSVHGQGKRGSSYNEQFF
>.|many|TRBJ2-2|TRBV19
TGTGCTGAGGGAACCGGGGAGCTGTTTTTT
CAEGTGELFF
>.|once|TRBJ2-2|TRBV29-1
TGCAGCGTTGAAGTCGTTTCGGGGCCCACCGGGGAGCTGTTTTTT
CSVEVVSGPTGELFF
>.|.|TRBJ2-3|TRBV9
TGTGCCAGCAGCGTAGGACGCGGACGGGGCACAGATACGCAGTATTTT
CASSVGRGRGTDTQYF
>.|few|TRBJ1-2|TRBV4-2
TGTGCCAGCAGCCAAGGTCTACGGGAAGCCGTGGGCTACACCTTC
CASSQGLREAVGYTF
>TRBD2|.|TRBJ2-5|TRBV2
TGTGCCATACTAGCGGGGGGCCAAGAGACCCAGTACTTC
CAILAGGQETQYF
>.|once|TRBJ1-2|TRBV6-5
TGTGCCAGCAGTTCGGGGTTTGGCTACACCTTC
CASSSGFGYTF
>TRBD2|.|TRBJ2-1|TRBV29-1
TGCAGCGTCCGGGACTACTACAATGAGCAGTTCTTC
CSVRDYYNEQFF
>TRBD1|.|TRBJ1-5|TRBV30
TGTGCCTGGAGTGTTCCCAGGACAGGGTTTATGAGTCAGCCCCAGCATTTT
CAWSVPRTGFMSQPQHF
>.|few|TRBJ1-2|TRBV9
TGTGCCAGCAGGGGGGCGCAGTATGGCTACACCTTC
CASRGAQYGYTF
>.|.|TRBJ1-1|TRBV6-4
TGTGCCAGCAGTGAGTACGGGACGGCTGGCGCTTTCTTT
CASSEYGTAGAFF
>.|.|TRBJ1-2|TRBV6-6
TGTGCCAGCATCCAGGGCAACTATGGCTACACCTTC
CASIQGNYGYTF
>.|.|TRBJ2-2|TRBV7-6
TGTGCCAGCACCCCCGTTGCTGGGGGGACCATCGCGAACACCGGGGAGCTGTTTTTT
CASTPVAGGTIANTGELFF
>.|once|TRBJ1-1|TRBV7-2
TGTGCCAGCAGCTTTATGAACACTGAAGCTTTCTTT
CASSFMNTEAFF
>.|.|TRBJ1-1|TRBV30
TGTGCCTGGAGTGTACGAGGGTATGGGGCGAACACTGAAGCTTTCTTT
CAWSVRGYGANTEAFF
>.|few|TRBJ2-3|TRBV11-1
TGTGCCAGCAGAGTGGCGGGCGATACGCAGTATTTT
CASRVAGDTQYF
>.|.|TRBJ1-1|TRBV30
TGTGCCTGGACCCCCCTGGGAGGAAACACTGAAGCTTTCTTT
CAWTPLGGNTEAFF
>TRBD1|.|TRBJ2-3|TRBV5-4
TGTGCCAGCAGCTTGGGGGACAGGGGGCGCGGAGATACGCAGTATTTT
CASSLGDRGRGDTQYF
>.|few|TRBJ1-6|TRBV30
TGTGCCTGGAGTGTGGCAGGGAGTGGAAGCTCCTATAATTCACCCCTCCACTTT
CAWSVAGSGSSYNSPLHF
>.|.|TRBJ1-2|TRBV9
TGTGCCAGCAGCGTAGGGATCAGGCAGGGTGATGGCTACACCTTC
CASSVGIRQGDGYTF
>TRBD2|.|TRBJ2-3|TRBV29-1
TGCAGCGTTGAGGCTCCCCATTCAAGCGGGGGGGTTCCTGGGACAGATACGCAGTATTTT
CSVEAPHSSGGVPGTDTQYF
>TRBD1|few|TRBJ2-4|TRBV6-1
TGTGCCAGCAGTGACCGGACAGGGGTAACCAAAAACATTCAGTACTTC
CASSDRTGVTKNIQYF
>.|.|TRBJ2-7|TRBV2
TGTGCCAGCAGTACATCGAGGGGGTACGAGCAGTACTTC
CASSTSRGYEQYF
>.|.|TRBJ2-6|TRBV5-5
TGTGCCAGCAGCTTGGTCGGGGCAGGGGCCAACGTCCTGACTTTC
CASSLVGAGANVLTF
>.|.|TRBJ2-3|TRBV2
TGTGCCAGCGGGGTGTATTTCACAGATACGCAGTATTTT
CASGVYFTDTQYF
>.|few|TRBJ2-2|TRBV4-3
TGCGCCAGCAGCCAAGGATTGCCCGGGGAGCTGTTTTTT
CASSQGLPGELFF
>TRBD2|few|TRBJ2-1|TRBV5-6
TGTGCCAGCAGCCCACTAGCGGGGGGGTATTCATCCTACAATGAGCAGTTCTTC
CASSPLAGGYSSYNEQFF
>.|.|TRBJ1-1|TRBV6-5
TGTGCCAGCGCCCCCCCAGGGACCCCTGAAGCTTTCTTT
CASAPPGTPEAFF
>.|.|TRBJ1-1|TRBV6-5
TGTGCCAGCAGTGCGCAACAGGGAAGGCCCCAAGCTTTCTTT
CASSAQQGRPQAFF
>TRBD1|.|TRBJ2-7|TRBV5-1
TGCGCCAGCAGCGGGGGACAGCAAGATATCTACGAGCAGTACTTC
CASSGGQQDIYEQYF
>TRBD1|once|TRBJ2-3|TRBV25-1
TGTGCCAGCAGTTCATCCAGGGGGCGGGATACGCAGTATTTT
CASSSSRGRDTQYF
>.|.|TRBJ2-1|TRBV5-4
TGTGCCAGCAGCTTGGTGGGGGGGCCCCACAATGAGCAGTTCTTC
CASSLVGGPHNEQFF
>.|.|TRBJ1-2|TRBV6-6
TGTGCCAGCAGTGGGGACTACACCTTC
CASSGDYTF
>.|.|TRBJ1-5|TRBV29-1
TGCAGCGTTGGGACAGGCAATCAGCCCCAGCATTTT
CSVGTGNQPQHF
>.|.|TRBJ2-2|TRBV4-1
TGCGCCAGCAGCCAAGTGGGACTTACGAACACCGGGGAGCTGTTTTTT
CASSQVGLTNTGELFF
>.|.|TRBJ1-1|TRBV15
TGTGCCACCAGCAGAGATCCGTCCAGGAACACTGAAGCTTTCTTT
CATSRDPSRNTEAFF
>.|.|TRBJ1-2|TRBV7-2
TGTGCCAGCAGCTTAATTCGGGAGGAAAGCTACACCTTC
CASSLIREESYTF
>TRBD2|.|TRBJ2-3|TRBV9
TGTGCCAGCAGCGTGACTAGCGGGGGTCTCCATACGCAGTATTTT
CASSVTSGGLHTQYF
>.|.|TRBJ1-2|TRBV25-1
TGTGCCAGCAGTGACGGACGGAGGGGGGAAGCTAACTATGGCTACACCTTC
CASSDGRRGEANYGYTF
>.|.|TRBJ1-4|TRBV28
TGTGCCAGCAGTCCCCAACAGGGCGAAAAACTGTTTTTT
CASSPQQGEKLFF
>.|.|TRBJ2-7|TRBV5-6
TGTGCCAGCAGCCCCCGGCCCCCCAGAACCTACGAGCAGTACTTC
CASSPRPPRTYEQYF
>.|.|TRBJ1-1|TRBV6-5
TGTGCCAGCAGTTACTCGAAACAGCTGAACACTGAAGCTTTCTTT
CASSYSKQLNTEAFF
>TRBD1|.|TRBJ1-2|TRBV7-2
TGTGCCAGCAGTCGAACCGACAGGGGCTATGGCTACACCTTC
CASSRTDRGYGYTF
>TRBD1|few|TRBJ2-4|TRBV11-3
TGTGCCAGCAGCCCCAGAACCGGGACAGGGGGCTCCCACGTGGCCAACATTCAGTACTTC
CASSPRTGTGGSHVANIQYF